What follows describes a single TCR beta chain. These data come from a study of blood T cell repertoires in COVID-19. Study-wide background: Both acute and convalescent COVID-19 samples were obtained from the United States, Italy and Spain. T cells, B-cell-depleted T cells, or PBMCs provided the cDNA or gDNA that served as material.

Germline V gene lookup returns CDR1 MNHEY and CDR2 SVGAGI. V lost 0 bases and J 13 bases, leaving 10 bases between the germline ends. There are 12 residues in the CDR3. Sequencing was performed with immunoSEQ multiplex PCR; in TCRdb, only in-frame clones are kept and a portion is missing. The repertoire holds approximately 330,000 clones, roughly 90% seen once, with 4% in the top ten. Sequencing used peripheral blood. This chain connects TRBV6-5 to TRBJ1-5; a possible D gene is TRBD1 (5 bases). This clonotype originated in a woman aged 45-60 years with active or convalescent COVID-19. CDR3: CASSYSGPGQHF. The CDR3 DNA reads as TGTGCCAGCAGTTACTCGGGGCCCGGGCAGCATTTT.